This T cell receptor (beta chain) was captured by sequencing in a study of cytomegalovirus exposure and HLA in healthy donors. At the level of the study: Within an early data release were roughly 83 million unique TCRs drawn from HLA-typed donors. General study findings and limits: Reported performance of the classifier showed diagnosis of cytomegalovirus status with high specificity and sensitivity.

Concerning this clone itself: The antigen remains unidentified.

The PCR ran on 60 Vbeta and 13 Jbeta primers. The table came from immunoSEQ multiplex PCR; TCRdb's copy has only in-frame clones and leaves some out. This listing includes around 78,000 clones. The CDR3 sequence is 15 residues long. V lost 4 bases, J lost 12 bases, and 15 bases stayed unmatched. CDR1 SGHAT and CDR2 FQDESV come from the germline V gene (reference sequence). The sequenced sample consisted of PBMCs. The TCR originated in a man aged 18 to 30 in good health and CMV-seropositive. V is TRBV11-1 and J is TRBJ2-1; 7 positions agree with TRBD2. This chain's CDR3 is CASSSAGLGGSGQFF. The CDR3 nucleotides read TGTGCCAGCAGCTCAGCCGGACTAGGAGGAAGTGGGCAGTTCTTC.